This is a list of T cell receptor beta chains from one sample in a study of CD8 T cells in ankylosing spondylitis. Each CDR3 protein is one row after TCRdb ran MiXCR on the 5' RACE reads. The sample contains around 120,000 distinct CDR3 sequences, more than 20% of which appear only once. Sequenced sample: synovial fluid, either unsorted or a sorted T cell fraction (not recorded which). The source of these receptors is a male donor with ankylosing spondylitis. Both conserved end residues are part of each CDR3. The order of the fields is J gene, clone size, D gene, V gene, CDR3 DNA, CDR3 protein. The D gene is left open where the match is weak. Size is omitted from some rows. Given values are once, few, many or a class for expanded clones.

j_gene: TRBJ1-1; abundance: few; d_gene: NA; v_gene: TRBV6-1; CDR3nt: TGTGCCAGCAGGGAGGGGATTGACACTGAAGCTTTCTTT; CDR3aa: CASREGIDTEAFF
j_gene: TRBJ2-7; abundance: few; d_gene: NA; v_gene: TRBV7-9; CDR3nt: TGTGCCAGCAGCTTAGAAAAGACGGTCTACGAGCAGTACTTC; CDR3aa: CASSLEKTVYEQYF
j_gene: TRBJ2-3; abundance: NA; d_gene: NA; v_gene: TRBV20-1; CDR3nt: TGCAGTGGCGGAGGATCTTGGACAGATACGCAGTATTTT; CDR3aa: CSGGGSWTDTQYF
j_gene: TRBJ1-1; abundance: few; d_gene: NA; v_gene: TRBV6-1; CDR3nt: TGTGCCAGCAGCGCCGGACAGGCTTTCTTT; CDR3aa: CASSAGQAFF
j_gene: TRBJ2-7; abundance: NA; d_gene: NA; v_gene: TRBV27; CDR3nt: TGTGCCAGCAGTCGAACCGGGAGCGGCTACGAGCAGTACTTC; CDR3aa: CASSRTGSGYEQYF
j_gene: TRBJ2-5; abundance: NA; d_gene: TRBD2; v_gene: TRBV10-3; CDR3nt: TGTGCCATCAGTGAGTCAAGGGAGGGAGAGACCCAGTACTTC; CDR3aa: CAISESREGETQYF
j_gene: TRBJ2-3; abundance: NA; d_gene: TRBD1; v_gene: TRBV29-1; CDR3nt: TGCAGCGCCCCACCCCCGGGACAGATGAACACAGATACGCAGTATTTT; CDR3aa: CSAPPPGQMNTDTQYF
j_gene: TRBJ2-1; abundance: few; d_gene: TRBD2; v_gene: TRBV5-5; CDR3nt: TGTGCCAGCAGCAAGGGACTAGCGGAATACAATGAGCAATTCTTC; CDR3aa: CASSKGLAEYNEQFF
j_gene: TRBJ1-1; abundance: few; d_gene: TRBD1; v_gene: TRBV7-2; CDR3nt: TGTGCCAGCAGCCCGAGGACAGGGGGGAGGACTGAAGCTTTCTTT; CDR3aa: CASSPRTGGRTEAFF
j_gene: TRBJ2-3; abundance: few; d_gene: NA; v_gene: TRBV20-1; CDR3nt: TGCAGTGCTAGAAGACTATTACAGCTAGATACGCAGTATTTT; CDR3aa: CSARRLLQLDTQYF
j_gene: TRBJ2-1; abundance: NA; d_gene: NA; v_gene: TRBV12-3/TRBV12-4; CDR3nt: TGTGCCAGCAGTTTAGCGGGGTATGGACCCCGCTCTGAGCAGTTCTTC; CDR3aa: CASSLAGYGPRSEQFF
j_gene: TRBJ1-1; abundance: many; d_gene: NA; v_gene: TRBV20-1; CDR3nt: TGCAGTGTTCCCCGTGGGGTCACTGAAGCTTTCTTT; CDR3aa: CSVPRGVTEAFF
j_gene: TRBJ1-5; abundance: NA; d_gene: TRBD1; v_gene: TRBV10-3; CDR3nt: TGTGCCATCAGCCCGACAGGGGGATTGCTTAATCAGCCCCAGCATTTT; CDR3aa: CAISPTGGLLNQPQHF
j_gene: TRBJ1-2; abundance: few; d_gene: NA; v_gene: TRBV20-1; CDR3nt: TGCAGTGCTAGTCGGGGAAGTGGCTACACCTTC; CDR3aa: CSASRGSGYTF